The 14 T cell receptor beta chains in this list originate from one sample, sequenced in a study of blood T cell repertoires in COVID-19. Produced via immunoSEQ multiplex PCR; TCRdb's table is partial and in-frame only. The table lists roughly 200,000 clones, about four fifths of them singletons. The sequenced sample was PBMCs or T cells enriched from blood (not recorded which). Receptors were obtained from a woman aged 45-60 years who had been exposed to COVID-19.

The chain recombines TRBV4-1 with TRBJ1-1; D not resolved. The germline gives CDR1 MGHRA, CDR2 YSYEKL. Trimming left V 0 bases short and J 10 bases short, with 12 bases between. This CDR3 has 13 amino acids. This CDR3 reads CASSQDEKRRAFF. DNA of the CDR3: TGCGCCAGCAGCCAAGACGAAAAGCGAAGAGCTTTCTTT.

This chain connects TRBV6-5 to TRBJ1-1; D remains unclear. The CDR3 has 14 residues. Trimming left V 6 bases short and J 0 bases short, with 11 bases between. The germline CDR1 and CDR2 sequences are MNHEY and SVGAGI. The DNA for the CDR3 is TGTGCCAGCAGCCTCGGGGATCTGAACACTGAAGCTTTCTTT. Translation gives CASSLGDLNTEAFF.

The chain employs TRBV11-2 and TRBJ2-3; tentatively, D is TRBD2 (6 bases). The germline gives CDR1 SGHAT, CDR2 FQNNGV. The germline V and J ends were trimmed by 2 bases and 0 bases, with 21 bases remaining between them. The CDR3 consists of 19 residues. In DNA form, the CDR3 reads TGTGCCAGCAGCTTACGGAGGGGCGGGGACCTCTCTAGCACAGATACGCAGTATTTT. This encodes CASSLRRGGDLSSTDTQYF.

V gene TRBV19 combines with J gene TRBJ2-1, with D maybe TRBD2 (5 bases). CDR3 size: 11 residues. The V gene lost 5 bases and the J gene lost 10 bases, with 9 bases spanning the gap. Germline-derived CDR1 and CDR2 are LNHDA and SQIVND (reference sequence). The CDR3 spells CASSFTGEQFF. CDR3 sequence (DNA): TGTGCCAGTAGTTTCACGGGGGAGCAGTTCTTC.

The chain couples TRBV7-9 to TRBJ2-5, with 7 bases that match TRBD1. CDR3 length equals 16 residues. Germline assignment: CDR1 SEHNR and CDR2 FQNEAQ (reference sequence). V shed 5 bases and J 2 bases; nucleotides not matched to a gene: 11. CDR3 loop: CASSETTGKRQETQYF. CDR3 DNA sequence: TGTGCCAGCAGCGAGACGACAGGGAAGCGGCAAGAGACCCAGTACTTC.

The chain joins TRBV7-9 to TRBJ1-3, with TRBD1 as a possible D gene (5 bases). Germline V gene sequence: CDR1 SEHNR, CDR2 FQNEAQ (reference sequence). V was clipped by 5 bases and J by 4 bases, with 18 bases between them. CDR3 length: 16 residues. CDR3 DNA: TGTGCCAGCAGCCCCTACAGGCGGCAGTCCGGAAACACCATATATTTT. This encodes CASSPYRRQSGNTIYF.

The chain links TRBV6-5 to TRBJ1-1, with D perhaps matching TRBD1 (6 bases). CDR3 length: 13 amino acids. Trimming took off 5 bases at V and 4 bases at J, with 11 bases between the two ends. Germline lookup yields CDR1 MNHEY and CDR2 SVGAGI. CDR3 DNA: TGTGCCAGCAGTAGACCGACAGGCACTGAAGCTTTCTTT. It yields the protein CASSRPTGTEAFF.

The chain combines TRBV28 with TRBJ2-1; TRBD2 matches at 9 bases. Germline CDR1 MDHEN, CDR2 SYDVKM. The CDR3 totals 14 residues. V was pared by 5 bases and J by 7 bases, with 6 bases of the junction left unmatched. CDR3: CASSPSGAGNEQFF. For the CDR3, the DNA is TGTGCCAGCAGTCCTAGCGGGGCGGGAAATGAGCAGTTCTTC.

This clone was counted between two and nine times. This chain joins TRBV13 and TRBJ2-2; D ambiguous. V was clipped by 2 bases and J by 14 bases, with 9 bases between them. The CDR3 spans 11 residues. Germline V gene lookup returns CDR1 PRHDT and CDR2 FYEKMQ (reference sequence). The CDR3 DNA is TGTGCCAGCAGCTTAAAAAAAGCACTGTTTTTT. Amino acids: CASSLKKALFF.

The CDR3 bases are TGTGCCAGCAGCTACGGACAGGGCTCGAGGGCTTTCTTT. Protein: CASSYGQGSRAFF. J is TRBJ1-1 and V is TRBV7-3, with 8 bases that match TRBD1. Germline trimming cut 4 bases from V and 11 bases from J; bases unmatched to any gene: 9. The CDR3 has 13 amino acids. Germline values: CDR1 SGHTA, CDR2 FQGTGA.

The chain combines TRBV19 with TRBJ2-2, with 11 positions matching TRBD1. Losses at the gene ends were 6 bases for V and 3 bases for J; bases not matched to a gene: 6. The CDR3 is 16 residues long. Per germline, CDR1 LNHDA and CDR2 SQIVND (reference sequence). DNA for the CDR3: TGTGCCAGTAGGCGGACAGGGGGCGCGGACACCGGGGAGCTGTTTTTT. It yields the protein CASRRTGGADTGELFF.

This chain links TRBV6-4 with TRBJ2-3; tentative D call: TRBD1 (6 bases). There are 13 residues in the CDR3. Trimming removed 3 bases at V and 4 bases at J, with 8 bases between. CDR1 and CDR2 (germline): MRHNA, SNTAGT. CDR3 bases: TGTGCCAGCAGTGAGTCAGGGGCAGATACGCAGTATTTT. It translates to CASSESGADTQYF.

This chain joins TRBV10-1 and TRBJ1-1; D is unclear. This CDR3 spans 13 amino acids. Germline CDR1 and CDR2: WNHNN and SYGVQD (reference sequence). V dropped 2 bases and J dropped 1 base, with 5 bases sitting between them. CDR3 amino acids: CASSEGGNTEAFF. CDR3 nucleotide sequence: TGCGCCAGCAGTGAGGGCGGGAACACTGAAGCTTTCTTT.

This chain joins TRBV7-3 and TRBJ1-4; 9 bases are shared with TRBD1. The germline V gene encodes CDR1 SGHTA and CDR2 FQGTGA. V dropped 5 bases and J dropped 9; count of bases not matched to a gene: 4. This CDR3 spans 13 amino acids. The CDR3, as DNA: TGTGCCAGCAGCGGACAGGGGTGGAAAAAACTGTTTTTT. This codes for CASSGQGWKKLFF.